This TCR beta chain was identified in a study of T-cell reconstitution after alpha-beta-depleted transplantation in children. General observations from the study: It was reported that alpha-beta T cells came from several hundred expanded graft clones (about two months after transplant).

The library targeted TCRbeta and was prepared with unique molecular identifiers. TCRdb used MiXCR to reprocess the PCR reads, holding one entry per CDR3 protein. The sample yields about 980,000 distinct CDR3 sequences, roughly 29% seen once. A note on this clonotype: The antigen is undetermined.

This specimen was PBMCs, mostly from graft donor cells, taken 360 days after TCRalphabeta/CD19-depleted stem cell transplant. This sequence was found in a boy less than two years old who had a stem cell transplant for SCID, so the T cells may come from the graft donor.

CDR3 nucleotides: TGTGCCAGCAGTTTCGCCAGGGGTTACGATGGCTACACCTTC. Its protein is CASSFARGYDGYTF. The chain combines TRBV27 with TRBJ1-2; TRBD1 might be the D (6 bases). V lost 3 bases and J lost 6, with 14 bases in between. Per the germline V gene, CDR1 is MNHEY and CDR2 is SMNVEV (reference sequence). The CDR3 length is 14 residues.